Listed here are 4 T cell receptor beta chains from one sample, sequenced in a study of blood T cell repertoires in COVID-19. Method: immunoSEQ multiplex PCR; TCRdb's copy keeps in-frame clones and lacks some. The data show 50,000 to 75,000 clones, about 80% seen once. Sequenced: peripheral blood. The receptors originated from an elderly man with active or convalescent COVID-19.

The chain joins TRBV2 to TRBJ2-1; TRBD2 is a possible D gene (6 bases). The length of the CDR3 is 13 residues. Germline CDR1 SNHLY, CDR2 FYNNEI. With 2 bases removed from V and 7 bases from J, the gap between germline ends came to 9 bases. CDR3 sequence: CASSEPGRNEQFF. As DNA, the CDR3 is TGTGCCAGCAGTGAACCAGGGAGGAATGAGCAGTTCTTC.

The chain links TRBV6-1 to TRBJ2-6; 10 positions match TRBD1. The germline V gene encodes CDR1 MNHNS and CDR2 SASEGT. Losses at the gene ends were 4 bases for V and 3 bases for J; bases not matched to a gene: 9. This CDR3 contains 18 residues. CDR3 amino acids: CASSARGQGYFGANVLTF. DNA of the CDR3: TGTGCCAGCAGTGCACGGGGACAGGGGTATTTTGGGGCCAACGTCCTGACTTTC.

This chain joins TRBV19 and TRBJ1-5, with D uncertain. Between the trimmed V and J ends, which lost 7 bases and 6 bases, there was a span of 22 bases. Germline V gene lookup returns CDR1 LNHDA and CDR2 SQIVND (reference sequence). This CDR3 spans 16 amino acids. The CDR3 sequence: CASMDSALLRGQPQHF. CDR3 coding DNA: TGTGCCAGTATGGATTCAGCCTTATTGCGGGGTCAGCCCCAGCATTTT.

The J gene is TRBJ2-7, the V gene TRBV6-5; tentative D call: TRBD2 (7 bases). CDR3 length equals 15 residues. Germline values: CDR1 MNHEY, CDR2 SVGAGI. The V end lost 7 bases, the J end lost 1 base, and 17 bases lay between the germline ends. CDR3 sequence: CASTWGGTPSYEQYF. The CDR3 region has the DNA TGTGCCAGCACCTGGGGGGGCACCCCGTCCTACGAGCAGTACTTC.